Below are 23 T cell receptor beta chains sequenced from a single sample in a study of shared clonotypes between healthy human individuals. Here immunoSEQ multiplex PCR was the method, and the copy in TCRdb shows in-frame clones only, minus some. The sample lists around 100,000 clones; roughly 70% were seen once. Input material: memory CD8+ T cells sorted from blood. The subset denotes: CD45RO+ cells pooled with CCR7-negative TemRA cells. The receptors were sampled from a woman aged 25 to 39 in good health.

The chain combines TRBV15 with TRBJ2-3; TRBD2 is a possible D gene (6 bases). Germline V lookup: CDR1 LNHNV, CDR2 YYDKDF (reference sequence). The CDR3 is made up of 16 amino acids. The V and J ends lost 3 bases and 2 bases respectively, with 15 bases between them. For the CDR3, the DNA is TGTGCCACCAGCAGGACCGGGACTCCTTTCACAGATACGCAGTATTTT. Translation gives CATSRTGTPFTDTQYF.

J is TRBJ1-2 and V is TRBV27, with D unresolved. Trimming left V 8 bases short and J 8 bases short, with 18 bases between. The CDR3 sequence is 13 residues long. Germline V gene data show CDR1 as MNHEY and CDR2 as SMNVEV (reference sequence). The CDR3 DNA sequence: TGTGCCAGCCGGCCGGTGGGAGAAGGGGGCTACACCTTC. Its translation: CASRPVGEGGYTF.

The gene calls are TRBV5-4 and TRBJ2-1; 8 nucleotides align to TRBD1. Unmatched junction bases numbered 17, after V lost 4 bases and J lost 5 bases. Per the germline V gene, CDR1 is SGHNT and CDR2 is YYREEE (reference sequence). The CDR3 extends over 18 amino acids. CDR3 coding DNA: TGTGCCAGCAGCCGTACAGGGGGGTCCTACCTAAGAAACAATGAGCAGTTCTTC. Translation: CASSRTGGSYLRNNEQFF.

This clone was seen more than once but under ten times. The chain employs TRBV10-3 and TRBJ1-3, with D unclear. V lost 10 bases, J lost 4 bases, and 11 bases lay in between. The CDR3 is 12 residues long. Germline CDR1 ENHRY, CDR2 SYGVKD. DNA of the CDR3: TGTGCCACAGGACCGGCAGGAAACACCATATATTTT. Translated, it gives CATGPAGNTIYF.

This clone occurred a few times. The genes are TRBV7-9 and TRBJ2-7, with D possibly being TRBD1 (5 bases). This CDR3 is 13 amino acids long. Germline CDR1 is SEHNR and CDR2 is FQNEAQ (reference sequence). Trimming left V 4 bases short and J 2 bases short, with 9 bases between. The CDR3 sequence: CASSSKGTYEQYF. The CDR3 coding sequence is TGTGCCAGCAGCTCGAAGGGGACCTACGAGCAGTACTTC.

This rearrangement joins TRBV25-1 to TRBJ2-1; 10 bases are shared with TRBD2. CDR1 is MGHDK and CDR2 is SYGVNS in the germline V gene. CDR3 size: 16 residues. Unmatched junction bases numbered 5, after V lost 1 base and J lost 5 bases. CDR3: CASSEWTSGEDNEQFF. DNA for the CDR3: TGTGCCAGCAGTGAATGGACTAGCGGAGAAGACAATGAGCAGTTCTTC. The full variable domain, with the rest looked up from reference TRBV25-1 and TRBJ2-1, is EADIYQTPRYLVIGTGKKITLECSQTMGHDKMYWYQQDPGMELHLIHYSYGVNSTEKGDLSSESTVSRIRTEHFPLTLESARPSHTSQYLCASSEWTSGEDNEQFFGPGTRLTVL.

The chain recombines TRBV28 with TRBJ1-5; D remains ambiguous. CDR1 is MDHEN, CDR2 SYDVKM, per germline. The CDR3 length is 14 residues. Trimming took off 4 bases at V and 0 bases at J, with 7 bases between the two ends. CDR3 nucleotide sequence: TGTGCCAGCAGTTCCCCATATAGCAATCAGCCCCAGCATTTT. As protein: CASSSPYSNQPQHF.

The chain couples TRBV6-5 to TRBJ2-7; D is unclear. The CDR3 runs to 15 residues. V lost 2 bases and J lost 2, with 13 bases in between. Germline assignment: CDR1 MNHEY and CDR2 SVGAGI. The CDR3 is CASSYRVGHPYEQYF. The CDR3 nucleotides read TGTGCCAGCAGTTACAGGGTGGGTCACCCCTACGAGCAGTACTTC.

This clone was seen a few times. The J gene is TRBJ2-3, the V gene TRBV6-4; D remains ambiguous. Germline V gives CDR1 MRHNA, CDR2 SNTAGT. The V end lost 2 bases, the J end lost 4 bases, and 7 bases lay between the germline ends. There are 13 residues in the CDR3. The CDR3 DNA reads TGTGCCAGCAGTGACAATTCGGCAGATACGCAGTATTTT. Amino acids: CASSDNSADTQYF.

The chain carries TRBV14 and TRBJ1-2; no reliable D call. V gave up 0 bases and J gave up 7 bases, with 9 bases separating them. The germline V gene encodes CDR1 SGHDN and CDR2 FVKESK. The CDR3 consists of 13 residues. CDR3 loop: CASSQDGGSGYTF. DNA for the CDR3: TGTGCCAGCAGCCAAGATGGAGGGTCTGGCTACACCTTC.

The chain has TRBV7-9 and TRBJ2-3, with a weak D call TRBD2 (6 bases). The CDR3 totals 14 residues. Germline-derived CDR1 and CDR2 are SEHNR and FQNEAQ (reference sequence). V was trimmed by 4 bases and J by 2 bases, leaving 10 bases between them. CDR3 nucleotides: TGTGCCAGCAGCTCCCCGGGAGCCACAGATACGCAGTATTTT. It encodes CASSSPGATDTQYF.

This chain connects TRBV15 to TRBJ2-1; D is possibly TRBD1 (5 bases). This CDR3 is 13 amino acids long. Germline values: CDR1 LNHNV, CDR2 YYDKDF (reference sequence). The ends were cut back, 4 bases at V and 9 bases at J, with 13 bases in the middle. The CDR3 nucleotides are TGTGCCACCAGCACCCGCAGGGCCGGTGAGCAGTTCTTC. It codes for CATSTRRAGEQFF.

The genes are TRBV7-8 and TRBJ2-7, with 12 positions matching TRBD1. V gave up 5 bases and J gave up 6 bases; unmatched junction bases: 2. Germline V gene sequence: CDR1 SGHVS, CDR2 FQNEAQ. The CDR3 consists of 13 residues. CDR3 DNA sequence: TGTGCCAGCAGCCCGGGACAGGGGGCCGAGCAGTACTTC. Its translation: CASSPGQGAEQYF.

In its sample, this clone was seen many times. The CDR3 spells CASSQDGAEGSYTDTQYF. CDR3 bases: TGCGCCAGCAGCCAAGATGGTGCCGAGGGGAGTTACACAGATACGCAGTATTTT. The chain uses TRBV4-1 and TRBJ2-3; D may be TRBD1 or TRBD2 (5 bases each). Between the trimmed V and J ends, which lost 0 bases and 2 bases, there was a span of 18 bases. Germline CDR1 and CDR2: MGHRA and YSYEKL. The CDR3 is 18 amino acids.

This clone turned up a few times. The V gene is TRBV28, the J gene TRBJ2-5; either TRBD1 or TRBD2 may fit D (5 bases each). Germline-derived CDR1 and CDR2 are MDHEN and SYDVKM. Trimming took 7 bases from V and 7 from J, leaving 19 bases between them. The CDR3 spans 14 residues. DNA of the CDR3: TGTGCCAGCACCCCCGTCCGGGGCTGGGGGACCCAGTACTTC. This sequence encodes CASTPVRGWGTQYF.

The V call is TRBV18, the J call TRBJ1-3, with D possibly TRBD1 on 5 matching bases. V lost 5 bases, J lost 1 base, and 9 bases lay in between. CDR1 and CDR2 from the germline V gene are KGHSH and LQKENI. This CDR3 comprises 14 residues. In nucleotides, the CDR3 is TGTGCCAGCTCATCAGACAGTTCTGGAAACACCATATATTTT. It is translated as CASSSDSSGNTIYF.

This rearrangement joins TRBV5-1 to TRBJ2-1, with TRBD2 matching over 11 bases. The CDR3 covers 15 residues. Unmatched junction bases numbered 4, after V lost 7 bases and J lost 1 base. Per the germline V gene, CDR1 is SGHRS and CDR2 is YFSETQ. This CDR3 reads CASGTSGPSYNEQFF. The CDR3 bases are TGCGCCAGCGGGACTAGCGGACCATCCTACAATGAGCAGTTCTTC.

The V and J genes are TRBV13 and TRBJ1-1; no reliable D call. The V gene's germline CDR1 is PRHDT and CDR2 FYEKMQ (reference sequence). This CDR3 spans 14 amino acids. V shed 1 base and J shed 4 bases, with 10 bases lying between them. CDR3 nucleotide sequence: TGTGCCAGCAGCTTAGAAGGTGCTGGCACTGAAGCTTTCTTT. This gives the protein CASSLEGAGTEAFF.

The gene calls are TRBV5-4 and TRBJ2-3; the D gene is possibly TRBD2 (5 bases). V lost 4 bases and J lost 3, with 12 bases in between. Germline V CDR1 and CDR2: SGHNT, YYREEE (reference sequence). This CDR3 region has 14 residues. The chain's CDR3 is CASSPLARTDTQYF. CDR3 in DNA: TGTGCCAGCAGCCCCCTAGCTCGAACAGATACGCAGTATTTT.

This rearrangement joins TRBV5-4 to TRBJ2-3; TRBD1 might be the D (5 bases). From germline, CDR1 is SGHNT and CDR2 YYREEE (reference sequence). V was pared by 0 bases and J by 2 bases, with 16 bases between. The CDR3 has 17 residues. Here the CDR3 reads CASSLDAALGPTDTQYF. The CDR3 coding sequence is TGTGCCAGCAGCTTGGATGCGGCCTTGGGGCCCACAGATACGCAGTATTTT.

The rearrangement joins TRBV27 to TRBJ2-3; D may be TRBD2 (7 bases). CDR3 size: 16 residues. Trimming stripped 6 bases from V and 5 bases from J, with 21 bases between. Germline CDR1 reads MNHEY; CDR2 reads SMNVEV (reference sequence). CDR3 DNA sequence: TGTGCCAGCAGCCCAACCGTCGGGGAGGGGGGAGATACGCAGTATTTT. Translated, it gives CASSPTVGEGGDTQYF.

This clone has a count of ten or more. V and J are TRBV19 and TRBJ2-2; D is uncertain. CDR1 is LNHDA and CDR2 is SQIVND in the germline V gene (reference sequence). Trimming pared 4 bases from V and 6 bases from J, leaving 12 bases between. The CDR3 sequence is 14 residues long. CDR3 bases: TGTGCCAGTAGTAACTCCGACGTCTCCGGGGAGCTGTTTTTT. This gives the protein CASSNSDVSGELFF.

The V and J genes are TRBV15 and TRBJ1-2, with D uncertain. The CDR3 has 14 residues. With 1 base removed from V and 5 bases from J, the gap between germline ends came to 11 bases. The germline V gene has CDR1 LNHNV and CDR2 YYDKDF (reference sequence). This CDR3 reads CATSRVPLRYGYTF. CDR3 in DNA: TGTGCCACCAGCAGAGTACCCCTCAGATATGGCTACACCTTC.